The 31 T cell receptor beta chains given below trace back to one sample, sequenced in a study of post-analysis software for immune sequencing data. Study-level results: In patients, TRBV5-6, TRBV5-1 and TRBV20-1 belonged to several TRBV segments found more frequently than in controls.

For these TCRs, the target antigens are not known. Unique molecular identifiers were built into the TCR beta cDNA libraries. TCRdb passed the PCR reads through MiXCR, listing each CDR3 protein once. The sample consists of hundreds of thousands of distinct CDR3 sequences, 25% to 30% of them appearing once. Sequenced sample: blood. These receptors all come from a girl aged 10 to 17 with multiple sclerosis.

The rearrangement links TRBV29-1 to TRBJ1-1; 8 nucleotides line up with TRBD1. This CDR3 spans 12 amino acids. CDR1 is SQVTM and CDR2 is ANQGSEA in the germline V gene. V lost 4 bases and J lost 8; bases outside the gene matches: 6. This CDR3 reads CSVGTGSSEAFF. The CDR3 region has the DNA TGCAGCGTTGGGACAGGGTCCTCGGAAGCTTTCTTT.

The sample holds a few counts of this clonotype. The J gene is TRBJ1-2, the V gene TRBV7-2; tentatively, D is TRBD1 (6 bases). The CDR3 spans 11 residues. Trimming pared 3 bases from V and 13 bases from J, leaving 12 bases between. Germline-derived CDR1 and CDR2 are SGHTA and FQGNSA. The CDR3 sequence: CASSLGHWCTF. CDR3 in DNA: TGTGCCAGCAGCTTGGGACACTGGTGCACCTTC.

This rearrangement joins TRBV4-1 to TRBJ1-4; D perhaps matches TRBD1 (5 bases). This CDR3 is 17 amino acids long. Trimming shortened V by 0 bases and J by 7 bases, and 18 bases separated the two germline ends. CDR1 MGHRA and CDR2 YSYEKL come from the germline V gene. The CDR3 DNA follows: TGCGCCAGCAGCCAAGACTCTTATTGGGGGGGTGGTGAAAAACTGTTTTTT. It codes for CASSQDSYWGGGEKLFF.

The chain couples TRBV5-1 to TRBJ1-1; D ambiguous. Germline CDR1 SGHRS, CDR2 YFSETQ. Trimming left V 6 bases short and J 4 bases short, with 13 bases between. The CDR3 totals 13 residues. The CDR3 DNA sequence: TGCGCCAGCAACCGGGATTTGGGCACTGAAGCTTTCTTT. Protein: CASNRDLGTEAFF.

This clonotype showed up many times. The genes are TRBV29-1 and TRBJ2-1, with no clear D. The CDR3 contains 14 residues. Germline V lookup: CDR1 SQVTM, CDR2 ANQGSEA. The V gene lost 2 bases and the J gene lost 6 bases, with 14 bases spanning the gap. CDR3 amino acids: CSVEHWPTSNEQFF. The DNA of the CDR3 is TGCAGCGTTGAACACTGGCCTACCTCCAATGAGCAGTTCTTC.

There are many counts of this clonotype. The gene calls are TRBV29-1 and TRBJ2-5; 10 positions match TRBD2. Germline lookup yields CDR1 SQVTM and CDR2 ANQGSEA. The ends lost 7 bases at V and 3 bases at J; junction bases unmatched: 5. The CDR3 is 13 amino acids. The CDR3 spells CSASLAGEETQYF. The CDR3 DNA is TGCAGCGCCAGCCTAGCGGGAGAAGAGACCCAGTACTTC.

There are a few counts of this clonotype. CDR3 protein: CASSPEGYGYTF. For the CDR3, the DNA is TGTGCCAGCAGCCCAGAGGGCTATGGCTACACCTTC. The chain combines TRBV14 with TRBJ1-2; no definite D call. The germline V gene encodes CDR1 SGHDN and CDR2 FVKESK. Trimming pared 4 bases from V and 4 bases from J, leaving 7 bases between. This CDR3 contains 12 residues.

V gene TRBV11-2 combines with J gene TRBJ2-2, with D unclear. The CDR3 sequence is 15 residues long. Germline lookup yields CDR1 SGHAT and CDR2 FQNNGV. The V end was cut by 6 bases, the J end by 4 bases, with 15 bases between. The CDR3, as DNA: TGTGCCAGCAGTTCTAGGGTACAGCTCACCGGGGAGCTGTTTTTT. Translated, it gives CASSSRVQLTGELFF.

The V and J genes are TRBV11-2 and TRBJ1-2; D perhaps matches TRBD1 (5 bases). V was trimmed by 2 bases and J by 5 bases, leaving 12 bases between them. The CDR3 sequence is 14 residues long. Germline V CDR1 and CDR2: SGHAT, FQNNGV. In DNA, the CDR3 is TGTGCCAGCAGCTTAAACAAGGGGTGGTATGGCTACACCTTC. Translation: CASSLNKGWYGYTF.

The chain has TRBV7-9 and TRBJ1-2, with D possibly being TRBD1 (5 bases). Germline lookup yields CDR1 SEHNR and CDR2 FQNEAQ (reference sequence). Between the trimmed V and J ends, which lost 5 bases and 4 bases, there was a span of 11 bases. The CDR3 loop spans 13 amino acids. This CDR3 reads CASSPPTGYGYTF. The CDR3, as DNA: TGTGCCAGCAGCCCCCCCACAGGCTATGGCTACACCTTC.

As to this clonotype: One end of the junction is discordant with germline, which a read error may explain. V and J are TRBV5-1 and TRBJ2-1; TRBD2 might be the D (6 bases). The length of the CDR3 is 14 residues. Per germline, CDR1 SGHRS and CDR2 YFSETQ. For the CDR3, the DNA is TGCGCCAGCAGCTTGGAGGGACTCTACAATGGGCAGTTCTTC. It encodes CASSLEGLYNGQFF.

The V and J genes are TRBV11-3 and TRBJ2-1, with TRBD2 matching 14 bases. This CDR3 has 15 amino acids. Germline V gene lookup returns CDR1 SGHNT and CDR2 YENEEA. V shed 5 bases and J 12 bases; nucleotides not matched to a gene: 9. The CDR3 here is CASSPGLAGAGGQFF. The CDR3 DNA follows: TGTGCCAGCAGCCCGGGACTAGCGGGAGCGGGTGGGCAGTTCTTC.

This clonotype was counted between two and nine times. This chain links TRBV7-2 with TRBJ2-3; 9 positions agree with TRBD1. CDR1 and CDR2 (germline): SGHTA, FQGNSA. The CDR3 has 15 amino acids. Trimming removed 2 bases from V and 7 bases from J; junction bases left unmatched: 7. CDR3 coding DNA: TGTGCCAGCAGCTTACCGGGACAGGGTCTGAATACGCAGTATTTT. It encodes CASSLPGQGLNTQYF. The whole variable domain, remainder taken from reference TRBV7-2 and TRBJ2-3, is GAGVSQSPSNKVTEKGKDVELRCDPISGHTALYWYRQSLGQGLEFLIYFQGNSAPDKSGLPSDRFSAERTGGSVSTLTIQRTQQEDSAVYLCASSLPGQGLNTQYFGPGTRLTVL.

This clonotype was observed a few times. This chain joins TRBV20-1 and TRBJ1-2; 9 bases match TRBD1. Germline V gene data show CDR1 as DFQATT and CDR2 as SNEGSKA (reference sequence). V was clipped by 4 bases and J by 4 bases; unmatched bases: 4. The CDR3 is made up of 13 amino acids. The CDR3 reads CSATPGQGYGYTF. CDR3 in DNA: TGCAGTGCTACTCCGGGACAGGGCTATGGCTACACCTTC.

This rearrangement joins TRBV12-3 or TRBV12-4 to TRBJ2-5; D possibly uses TRBD1 or TRBD2 (6 bases each). The DNA end lines up better with TRBJ2-7; the J call may be wrong. This CDR3 has 14 residues. CDR3 DNA: TGTGCCAGCAGGGGTGGCGGGACAATTTACGAGCAGTACTTC. Its protein is CASRGGGTIYEQYF.

This clonotype was seen once. J is TRBJ2-3 and V is TRBV28; the match to TRBD1 covers 7 bases. V was pared by 5 bases and J by 1 base, with 6 bases of the junction left unmatched. The CDR3 has 15 amino acids. Germline V lookup: CDR1 MDHEN, CDR2 SYDVKM. This CDR3 is CASSVTGTGTDTQYF. The CDR3 nucleotides are TGTGCCAGCAGTGTGACCGGGACAGGCACAGATACGCAGTATTTT.

This clonotype was observed many times. This chain joins TRBV7-8 and TRBJ2-7; 10 bases are shared with TRBD1. Germline V gene data show CDR1 as SGHVS and CDR2 as FQNEAQ. CDR3 length: 15 residues. J lost 3 bases, V lost 1 base, and 3 bases had no gene match. As DNA, the CDR3 is TGTGCCAGCAGCTTAGGTCGGACAGGGGGCTACGAGCAGTACTTC. Translation gives CASSLGRTGGYEQYF.

The chain joins TRBV9 to TRBJ2-1; 8 nucleotides agree with TRBD2. Germline assignment: CDR1 SGDLS and CDR2 YYNGEE. The V gene end was trimmed by 4 bases and the J gene end by 8 bases; junction bases not matched to a gene: 14. The CDR3 covers 16 residues. CDR3 in DNA: TGTGCCAGCAGCAGCTTAGCGGGGTCCCTCTTGGATGAGCAGTTCTTC. It translates to CASSSLAGSLLDEQFF. The complete variable domain, with remaining parts taken from reference TRBV9 and TRBJ2-1, reads DSGVTQTPKHLITATGQRVTLRCSPRSGDLSVYWYQQSLDQGLQFLIQYYNGEERAKGNILERFSAQQFPDLHSELNLSSLELGDSALYFCASSSLAGSLLDEQFFGPGTRLTVL.

The table lists this clonotype with many counts. This sequence joins TRBV20-1 and TRBJ2-5; D is unresolved. There are 12 residues in the CDR3. Deletions cut 8 bases from V and 0 bases from J, with 10 bases between. The germline V gene encodes CDR1 DFQATT and CDR2 SNEGSKA (reference sequence). Here the CDR3 reads CSTNQDQETQYF. CDR3 in DNA: TGCAGTACCAACCAAGACCAAGAGACCCAGTACTTC.

V and J are TRBV12-3 or TRBV12-4 and TRBJ1-5; no clear D. CDR3 length: 11 amino acids. Trimming took off 5 bases at V and 5 bases at J, with 4 bases between the two ends. CDR3 region: CASSIDQPQHF. The DNA for the CDR3 is TGTGCCAGCAGTATCGATCAGCCCCAGCATTTT.

This clonotype was counted between two and nine times. This chain joins TRBV9 and TRBJ2-3; 7 nucleotides align to TRBD2. Trimming cost V 3 bases and J 3 bases; bases outside gene matches: 10. In germline, CDR1 is SGDLS, CDR2 YYNGEE. The CDR3 sequence is 16 residues long. The CDR3 sequence is CASSGSGAAMTDTQYF. The DNA for the CDR3 is TGTGCCAGCAGCGGGAGCGGGGCGGCCATGACAGATACGCAGTATTTT. The variable domain in full, completed from reference TRBV9 and TRBJ2-3, reads DSGVTQTPKHLITATGQRVTLRCSPRSGDLSVYWYQQSLDQGLQFLIQYYNGEERAKGNILERFSAQQFPDLHSELNLSSLELGDSALYFCASSGSGAAMTDTQYFGPGTRLTVL.

The chain couples TRBV5-1 to TRBJ1-2; D is unresolved. The CDR3 is 14 residues long. The V gene's germline CDR1 is SGHRS and CDR2 YFSETQ. V lost 2 bases and J 4 bases, leaving 12 bases between the germline ends. The CDR3 nucleotides read TGCGCCAGCAGCTTTACGGGGTCGGGCTATGGCTACACCTTC. Residues: CASSFTGSGYGYTF.

This chain links TRBV4-3 with TRBJ2-6; 7 positions agree with TRBD1. This CDR3 spans 18 amino acids. V shed 3 bases, J shed 0 bases, and the junction held 8 bases outside the gene matches. Germline V gene lookup returns CDR1 LGHNA and CDR2 YSLEER. The CDR3 DNA follows: TGCGCCAGCAGCCAGGGGACAGAGGGCCTCTCTGGGGCCAACGTCCTGACTTTC. It encodes CASSQGTEGLSGANVLTF.

V usage is TRBV4-1 and J usage is TRBJ1-2; 12 nucleotides align to TRBD1. From germline, CDR1 is MGHRA and CDR2 YSYEKL. The CDR3 extends over 16 amino acids. V was clipped by 4 bases and J by 8 bases; unmatched bases: 11. For the CDR3, the DNA is TGCGCCAGCAGCCCTCCTTCGGGACAGGGGGCATCCGGCTACACCTTC. Residues: CASSPPSGQGASGYTF.

J is TRBJ1-2 and V is TRBV28; D uncertain. Trimming pared 8 bases from V and 2 bases from J, leaving 18 bases between. This CDR3 is 15 amino acids long. Germline V lookup: CDR1 MDHEN, CDR2 SYDVKM. Here the CDR3 reads CASQSGGGPNYGYTF. The CDR3 DNA sequence: TGTGCCAGCCAATCCGGCGGAGGGCCCAACTATGGCTACACCTTC.

This clonotype was counted at least ten times. The genes are TRBV2 and TRBJ2-1; a weak D match, TRBD2 (6 bases). Germline V CDR1 and CDR2: SNHLY, FYNNEI. The V end lost 0 bases, the J end lost 4 bases, and 13 bases lay between the germline ends. This CDR3 region has 16 residues. The CDR3 loop reads CASSEALSGLYNEQFF. The DNA of the CDR3 is TGTGCCAGCAGTGAAGCGCTTAGCGGTCTATACAATGAGCAGTTCTTC.

The sample holds a few counts of this clonotype. The chain recombines TRBV5-1 with TRBJ2-1; 16 nucleotides agree with TRBD2. Germline-derived CDR1 and CDR2 are SGHRS and YFSETQ. V was clipped by 3 bases and J by 8 bases; unmatched bases: 11. The CDR3 loop spans 18 amino acids. CDR3 nucleotides: TGCGCCAGCAGCTCGGGACTAGCGGGAGGGCCGAAGATCGATGAGCAGTTCTTC. It is translated as CASSSGLAGGPKIDEQFF.

Notes on this clonotype: A junction end diverges from the germline sequence, so it may reflect a read error. The rearrangement joins TRBV3-1 to TRBJ2-3, with 10 bases fitting TRBD2. This CDR3 is 16 amino acids long. The V gene's germline CDR1 is LGHDT and CDR2 YNNKEL (reference sequence). The CDR3 DNA is TGTACCAGCAGCCAAGAAGCGGGGGGGCCCCCAGATACGCAGTATTTT. Amino acids: CTSSQEAGGPPDTQYF.

This clonotype has just a few counts. CDR3 residues: CASSPVVGDYEQYF. The DNA for the CDR3 is TGTGCCAGCTCACCAGTAGTAGGGGATTACGAGCAGTACTTC. The rearrangement joins TRBV18 to TRBJ2-7, with D maybe TRBD1 (5 bases). Between the trimmed V and J ends, which lost 2 bases and 4 bases, there was a span of 12 bases. The germline CDR1 and CDR2 sequences are KGHSH and LQKENI. The CDR3 is 14 residues long.

The sample holds one count of this clonotype. J is TRBJ2-5 and V is TRBV20-1; D is unresolved. Germline-derived CDR1 and CDR2 are DFQATT and SNEGSKA (reference sequence). The germline V and J ends were trimmed by 2 bases and 4 bases, with 11 bases remaining between them. This CDR3 is 13 amino acids long. The CDR3 is CSARSLEIETQYF. The CDR3 bases are TGCAGTGCTAGATCCCTCGAAATAGAGACCCAGTACTTC.

This clonotype was recorded many times. The chain has TRBV5-1 and TRBJ2-5; D may match TRBD1 or TRBD2 (6 bases each). The length of the CDR3 is 14 residues. Germline-derived CDR1 and CDR2 are SGHRS and YFSETQ. V was cut by 3 bases and J by 5 bases, with 14 bases left in between. As DNA, the CDR3 is TGCGCCAGCAGCTCGTTGACAGGAGGGGAGACCCAGTACTTC. It specifies CASSSLTGGETQYF.